Each of the 21 T cell receptor beta chains below was sequenced from the same sample in a study of blood T cell repertoires in COVID-19. The assay was immunoSEQ multiplex PCR, and TCRdb's table has in-frame clones only and misses some. The repertoire holds approximately 270,000 clones, with approximately 89% as singletons. The sequencing input was peripheral blood. These receptors all come from a woman in her twenties or thirties with COVID-19, enrolled during active disease.

CDR3 sequence (DNA): TGTGCCAGCAGCCTAGGGGGGCCGGGGGAAAAACTGTTTTTT. Amino acid sequence: CASSLGGPGEKLFF. The genes are TRBV11-3 and TRBJ1-4; D is perhaps TRBD1 (6 bases). Germline V gene data show CDR1 as SGHNT and CDR2 as YENEEA. This CDR3 spans 14 amino acids. Trimming left V 5 bases short and J 8 bases short, with 15 bases between.

Only one count was recorded for this clone. This chain links TRBV7-2 with TRBJ2-1; 8 positions match TRBD2. The length of the CDR3 is 14 residues. Per germline, CDR1 SGHTA and CDR2 FQGNSA. The trim removed 7 bases at V and 4 bases at J, leaving 6 bases unmatched. CDR3 loop: CASKSGGGYNEQFF. CDR3 nucleotides: TGTGCCAGCAAAAGTGGCGGGGGGTACAATGAGCAGTTCTTC.

The chain employs TRBV6-2 or TRBV6-3 and TRBJ2-6; 8 positions agree with TRBD2. J gave up 2 bases and V 5 bases, and 8 bases lay outside the gene matches. Germline CDR1 MNHEY, CDR2 SVGEGT. The CDR3 extends over 17 amino acids. The CDR3 nucleotides are TGTGCCAGCAGTGGGGGACTAGTAGGGCCTGGGGCCAACGTCCTGACTTTC. Protein: CASSGGLVGPGANVLTF.

The chain is built from TRBV10-3 and TRBJ2-3, with 10 bases matching TRBD2. The germline V gene has CDR1 ENHRY and CDR2 SYGVKD. Unmatched junction bases numbered 10, after V lost 2 bases and J lost 5 bases. The CDR3 length is 17 residues. This CDR3 reads CAISEQLAGQVQDTQYF. The CDR3 region has the DNA TGTGCCATCAGTGAGCAACTAGCGGGGCAGGTCCAAGATACGCAGTATTTT.

This clone was detected once. The rearrangement joins TRBV2 to TRBJ1-5; perhaps TRBD1 as D (5 bases). CDR3 length: 15 amino acids. Germline V gene sequence: CDR1 SNHLY, CDR2 FYNNEI. Between the trimmed V and J ends, which lost 4 bases and 2 bases, there was a span of 12 bases. CDR3 bases: TGTGCCAGCAGTGGGAGGGGCGCGGGCAATCAGCCCCAGCATTTT. This gives the protein CASSGRGAGNQPQHF. The entire variable domain, with the rest obtained from reference TRBV2 and TRBJ1-5, is as follows: EPEVTQTPSHQVTQMGQEVILRCVPISNHLYFYWYRQILGQKVEFLVSFYNNEISEKSEIFDDQFSVERPDGSNFTLKIRSTKLEDSAMYFCASSGRGAGNQPQHFGDGTRLSIL.

This chain links TRBV5-1 with TRBJ1-2, with TRBD1 matching over 7 bases. CDR3 size: 15 residues. Germline V CDR1 and CDR2: SGHRS, YFSETQ. Trimming cost V 4 bases and J 5 bases; bases outside gene matches: 11. In nucleotides, the CDR3 is TGCGCCAGCAGCGCCCGACAGGGCGGAGGGTATGGCTACACCTTC. Translated: CASSARQGGGYGYTF.

This rearrangement joins TRBV9 to TRBJ2-2; D is uncertain. Trimming shortened V by 0 bases and J by 6 bases, and 18 bases separated the two germline ends. CDR1 SGDLS and CDR2 YYNGEE come from the germline V gene. The CDR3 length is 17 residues. The CDR3 loop reads CASSVGDGSPAAGELFF. The CDR3, as DNA: TGTGCCAGCAGCGTAGGAGATGGTAGCCCCGCGGCCGGGGAGCTGTTTTTT.

This clone was detected ten times or more. The genes are TRBV5-1 and TRBJ1-2; weak D call: TRBD1 (6 bases). This CDR3 comprises 16 residues. V gave up 2 bases and J gave up 4 bases, with 18 bases separating them. Looked up from germline, CDR1 is SGHRS and CDR2 is YFSETQ. The CDR3 here is CASSFGGGLEGYGYTF. DNA of the CDR3: TGCGCCAGCAGCTTTGGCGGGGGCCTAGAGGGCTATGGCTACACCTTC.

The chain uses TRBV19 and TRBJ2-4; the D gene is possibly TRBD2 (6 bases). The CDR3 runs 18 residues. Germline values: CDR1 LNHDA, CDR2 SQIVND (reference sequence). Deletions cut 5 bases from V and 1 base from J, with 21 bases between. CDR3 sequence: CASSGGGHSGVAKNIQYF. CDR3 nucleotide sequence: TGTGCCAGTAGTGGGGGAGGACACTCCGGGGTGGCCAAAAACATTCAGTACTTC.

The sample holds one count of this clone. The chain uses TRBV4-3 and TRBJ2-1; TRBD2 aligns across 7 bases. The germline V gene has CDR1 LGHNA and CDR2 YSLEER. V was pared by 1 base and J by 7 bases, with 10 bases of the junction left unmatched. This CDR3 comprises 16 residues. CDR3 residues: CASSQGGGRAGNEQFF. The CDR3 bases are TGCGCCAGCAGCCAAGGGGGTGGTCGAGCGGGGAATGAGCAGTTCTTC.

CDR3 in DNA: TGTGCCAGCAGCTTAGTTCAGGGGGCAAGGTCGACCACTGAAGCTTTCTTT. It yields the protein CASSLVQGARSTTEAFF. The V gene is TRBV7-9, the J gene TRBJ1-1; 8 bases match TRBD1. The CDR3 spans 17 residues. Germline CDR1 is SEHNR and CDR2 is FQNEAQ (reference sequence). Losses at the gene ends were 1 base for V and 4 bases for J; bases not matched to a gene: 11.

The rearrangement uses TRBV9 and TRBJ1-2; TRBD1 aligns across 7 bases. The CDR3 is made up of 16 amino acids. Unmatched junction bases numbered 11, after V lost 3 bases and J lost 3 bases. Germline loops: CDR1 SGDLS, CDR2 YYNGEE. The CDR3 protein is CASSAARPTGDYGYTF. Here the CDR3 DNA reads TGTGCCAGCAGCGCCGCCAGGCCCACAGGGGACTATGGCTACACCTTC.

The genes are TRBV19 and TRBJ1-1; D not certain. This CDR3 has 15 residues. The V end was cut by 5 bases, the J end by 0 bases, with 13 bases between. Germline CDR1 reads LNHDA; CDR2 reads SQIVND (reference sequence). As DNA, the CDR3 is TGTGCCAGTAGTCCGGGGAGTCCCATGAACACTGAAGCTTTCTTT. It translates to CASSPGSPMNTEAFF.

V is TRBV15 and J is TRBJ1-2; no reliable D call. V lost 0 bases to trimming and J lost 5 bases, with 13 bases between them. This CDR3 region has 15 residues. The germline V gene encodes CDR1 LNHNV and CDR2 YYDKDF (reference sequence). Here the CDR3 DNA reads TGTGCCACCAGCAGAGATTCAGGCAGGTTTTATGGCTACACCTTC. Translating gives CATSRDSGRFYGYTF.

The rearrangement uses TRBV4-3 and TRBJ1-3, with 9 bases that match TRBD1. V lost 4 bases and J lost 1; bases outside the gene matches: 8. This CDR3 has 17 amino acids. CDR1 and CDR2 from the germline V gene are LGHNA and YSLEER. The CDR3 DNA reads as TGCGCCAGCAGCCGAGTGGGACAGGGAGGATCTGGAAACACCATATATTTT. Translating gives CASSRVGQGGSGNTIYF.

The rearrangement joins TRBV14 to TRBJ1-2; no firm D call. Trimming cost V 2 bases and J 2 bases, with 6 bases left between them. From germline, CDR1 is SGHDN and CDR2 FVKESK. The CDR3 is made up of 13 amino acids. CDR3 DNA sequence: TGTGCCAGCAGCCAAATGGCCAACTATGGCTACACCTTC. This encodes CASSQMANYGYTF.

The V and J genes are TRBV27 and TRBJ2-1, with TRBD2 matching 13 bases. This CDR3 region has 13 residues. The germline CDR1 and CDR2 sequences are MNHEY and SMNVEV (reference sequence). The V segment lost 5 bases and the J segment 14 bases; nucleotides outside the gene matches: 6. For the CDR3, the DNA is TGTGCCAGCAGTCCCGGGACTAGCGGGATGGAGTTCTTC. Translating it yields CASSPGTSGMEFF.

In this sample, this clone turned up a few times. The DNA for the CDR3 is TGTGCCAGCAGCTTAGAAGGGCGGGATGAGCAGTTCTTC. The encoded protein is CASSLEGRDEQFF. The rearrangement joins TRBV5-5 to TRBJ2-1, with D perhaps TRBD2 (5 bases). CDR1 is SGHKS, CDR2 YYEKEE, per germline (reference sequence). V was shortened by 2 bases and J by 8 bases, with 11 bases between the two germline ends. The CDR3 is made up of 13 amino acids.

The chain is built from TRBV7-2 and TRBJ2-7; possibly TRBD2 for D (6 bases). The CDR3 runs 13 residues. Between the trimmed V and J ends, which lost 5 bases and 6 bases, there was a span of 14 bases. Germline V gene sequence: CDR1 SGHTA, CDR2 FQGNSA. The CDR3 sequence is CASSPSPGVEQYF. For the CDR3, the DNA is TGTGCCAGCAGCCCATCCCCGGGGGTCGAGCAGTACTTC.

The chain joins TRBV7-2 to TRBJ2-3, with 7 bases aligning to TRBD2. Germline values: CDR1 SGHTA, CDR2 FQGNSA. V shed 0 bases, J shed 3 bases, and the junction held 6 bases outside the gene matches. CDR3 size: 16 residues. The CDR3 region has the DNA TGTGCCAGCAGCTTAGCGACCGCTAGCGGAACAGATACGCAGTATTTT. This translates into CASSLATASGTDTQYF.

The J gene is TRBJ2-5, the V gene TRBV5-5; TRBD1 matches at 8 bases. With 3 bases clipped from V and 4 bases from J, the junction kept 14 bases outside the gene matches. Germline values: CDR1 SGHKS, CDR2 YYEKEE (reference sequence). The CDR3 is 17 residues long. The CDR3 nucleotides read TGTGCCAGCAGCTCGACCTTCAGGGGGCGCGGGCTAGAGACCCAGTACTTC. Protein sequence: CASSSTFRGRGLETQYF.